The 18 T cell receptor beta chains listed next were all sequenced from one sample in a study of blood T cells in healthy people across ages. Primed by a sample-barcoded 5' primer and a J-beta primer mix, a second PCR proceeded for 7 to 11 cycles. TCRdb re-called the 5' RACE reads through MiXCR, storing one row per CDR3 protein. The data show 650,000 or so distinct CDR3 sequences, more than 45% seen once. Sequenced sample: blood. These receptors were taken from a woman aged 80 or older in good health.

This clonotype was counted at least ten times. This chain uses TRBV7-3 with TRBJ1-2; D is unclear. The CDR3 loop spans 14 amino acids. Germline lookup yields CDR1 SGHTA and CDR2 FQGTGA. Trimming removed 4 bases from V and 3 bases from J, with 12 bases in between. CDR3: CASSSGRLDYGYTF. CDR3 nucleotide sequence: TGTGCCAGCAGCTCGGGCCGTCTCGACTATGGCTACACCTTC.

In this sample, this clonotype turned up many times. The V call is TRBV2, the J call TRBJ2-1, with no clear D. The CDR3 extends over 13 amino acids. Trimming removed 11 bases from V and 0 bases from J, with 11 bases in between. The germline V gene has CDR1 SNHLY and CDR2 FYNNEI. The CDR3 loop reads CALGISSYNEQFF. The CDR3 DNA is TGTGCCCTAGGGATTAGCTCCTACAATGAGCAGTTCTTC.

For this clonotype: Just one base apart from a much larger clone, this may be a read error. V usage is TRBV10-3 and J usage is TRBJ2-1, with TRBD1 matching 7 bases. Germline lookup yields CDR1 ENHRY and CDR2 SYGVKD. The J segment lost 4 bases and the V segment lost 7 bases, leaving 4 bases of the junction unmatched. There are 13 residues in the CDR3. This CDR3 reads CAIMTGTYNEQFF. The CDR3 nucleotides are TGTGCCATCATGACAGGGACGTACAATGAGCAGTTCTTC.

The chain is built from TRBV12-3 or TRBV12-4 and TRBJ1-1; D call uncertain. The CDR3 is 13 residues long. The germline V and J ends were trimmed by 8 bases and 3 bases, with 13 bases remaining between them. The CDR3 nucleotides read TGTGCCAGCCGAGAGAGTCGGGACACTGAAGCTTTCTTT. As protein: CASRESRDTEAFF.

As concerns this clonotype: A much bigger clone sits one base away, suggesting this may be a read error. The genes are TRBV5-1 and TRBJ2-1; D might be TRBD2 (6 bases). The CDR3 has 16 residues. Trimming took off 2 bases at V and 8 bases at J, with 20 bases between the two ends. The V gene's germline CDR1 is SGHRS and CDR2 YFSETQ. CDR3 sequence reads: CASSLAGARQYDEQFF. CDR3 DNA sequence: TGCGCCAGCAGCTTAGCGGGCGCTAGACAATACGATGAGCAGTTCTTC.

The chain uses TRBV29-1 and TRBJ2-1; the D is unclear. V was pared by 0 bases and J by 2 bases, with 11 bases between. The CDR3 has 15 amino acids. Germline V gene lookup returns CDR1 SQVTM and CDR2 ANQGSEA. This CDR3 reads CSVEDNGVPYNEQFF. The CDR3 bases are TGCAGCGTTGAAGATAATGGAGTCCCCTACAATGAGCAGTTCTTC.

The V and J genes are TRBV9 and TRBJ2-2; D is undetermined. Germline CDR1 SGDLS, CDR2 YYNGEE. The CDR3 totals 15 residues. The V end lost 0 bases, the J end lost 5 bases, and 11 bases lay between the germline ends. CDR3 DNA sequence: TGTGCCAGCAGCGTAGGGGGTGGCGTGACCGGGGAGCTGTTTTTT. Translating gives CASSVGGGVTGELFF.

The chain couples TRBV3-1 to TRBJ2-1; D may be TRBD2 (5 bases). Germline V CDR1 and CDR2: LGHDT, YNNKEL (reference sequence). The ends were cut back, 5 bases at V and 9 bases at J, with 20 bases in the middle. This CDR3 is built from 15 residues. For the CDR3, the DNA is TGTGCCAGCAGCTTTGACGGGTACAGTGGGAGTGAGCAGTTCTTC. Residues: CASSFDGYSGSEQFF.

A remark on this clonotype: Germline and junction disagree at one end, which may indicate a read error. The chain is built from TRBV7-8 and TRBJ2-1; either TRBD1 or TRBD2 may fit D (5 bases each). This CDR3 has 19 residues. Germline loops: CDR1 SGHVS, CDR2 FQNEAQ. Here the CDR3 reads CASSLLAMGRVRTYNGQFF. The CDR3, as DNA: TGTGCCAGCAGCCTCCTAGCCATGGGACGGGTGAGGACTTACAATGGGCAGTTCTTC. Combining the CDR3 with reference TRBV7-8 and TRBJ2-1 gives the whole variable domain GAGVSQSPRYKVAKRGQDVALRCDPISGHVSLFWYQQALGQGPEFLTYFQNEAQLDKSGLPSDRFFAERPEGSVSTLKIQRTQQEDSAVYLCASSLLAMGRVRTYNGQFFGPGTRLTVL.

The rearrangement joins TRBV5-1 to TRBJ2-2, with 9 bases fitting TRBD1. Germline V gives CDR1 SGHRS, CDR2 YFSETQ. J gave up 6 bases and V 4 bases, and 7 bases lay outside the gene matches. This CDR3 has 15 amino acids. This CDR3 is CASSGQGMSAGELFF. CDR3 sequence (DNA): TGCGCCAGCAGCGGACAGGGGATGAGTGCCGGGGAGCTGTTTTTT.

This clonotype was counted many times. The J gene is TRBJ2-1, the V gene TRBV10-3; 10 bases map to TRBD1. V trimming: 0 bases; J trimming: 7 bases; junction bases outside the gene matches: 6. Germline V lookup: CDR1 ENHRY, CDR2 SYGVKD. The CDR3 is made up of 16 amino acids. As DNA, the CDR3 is TGTGCCATCAGTGAGTCCACGGGGACAGGGGCAAATGAGCAGTTCTTC. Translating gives CAISESTGTGANEQFF.

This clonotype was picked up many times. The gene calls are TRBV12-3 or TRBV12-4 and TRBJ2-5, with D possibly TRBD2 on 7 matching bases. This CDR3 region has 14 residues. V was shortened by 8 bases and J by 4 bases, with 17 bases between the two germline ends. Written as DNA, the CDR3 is TGTGCCAGCGCTGGGAGGGACAATCGAGAGACCCAGTACTTC. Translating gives CASAGRDNRETQYF.

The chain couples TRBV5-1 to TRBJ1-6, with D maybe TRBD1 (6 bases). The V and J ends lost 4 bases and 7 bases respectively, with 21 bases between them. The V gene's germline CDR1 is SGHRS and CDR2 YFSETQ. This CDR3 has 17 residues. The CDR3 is CASSPRRGGFGNSPLHF. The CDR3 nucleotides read TGCGCCAGCAGCCCCCGGAGGGGGGGCTTCGGAAATTCACCCCTCCACTTT.

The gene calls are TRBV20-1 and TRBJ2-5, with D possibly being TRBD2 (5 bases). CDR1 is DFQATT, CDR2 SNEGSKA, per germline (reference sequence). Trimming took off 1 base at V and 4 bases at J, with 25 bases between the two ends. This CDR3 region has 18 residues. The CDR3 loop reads CSARATVWLLGGAETQYF. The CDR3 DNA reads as TGCAGTGCTAGAGCCACGGTCTGGTTACTAGGAGGAGCAGAGACCCAGTACTTC.

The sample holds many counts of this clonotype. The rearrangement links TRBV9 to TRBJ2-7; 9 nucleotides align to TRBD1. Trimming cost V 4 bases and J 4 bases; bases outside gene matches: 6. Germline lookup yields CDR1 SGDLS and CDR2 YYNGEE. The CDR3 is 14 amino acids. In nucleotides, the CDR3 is TGTGCCAGCAGCCTATCGGGACAGGGTTACGAGCAGTACTTC. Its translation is CASSLSGQGYEQYF.

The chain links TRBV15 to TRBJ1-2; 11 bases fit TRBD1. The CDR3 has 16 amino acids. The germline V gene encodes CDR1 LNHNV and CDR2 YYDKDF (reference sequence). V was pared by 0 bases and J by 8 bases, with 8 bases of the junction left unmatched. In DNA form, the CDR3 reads TGTGCCACCAGCAGAGAACGTGGACAGGGGGCGCGGGGCTACACCTTC. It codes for CATSRERGQGARGYTF.

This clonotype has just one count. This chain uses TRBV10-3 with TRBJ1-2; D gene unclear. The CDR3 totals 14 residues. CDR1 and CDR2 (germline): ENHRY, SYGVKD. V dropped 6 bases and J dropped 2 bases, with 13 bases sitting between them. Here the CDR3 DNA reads TGTGCCATCAGAGGGCAGAACTCCAACTATGGCTACACCTTC. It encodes CAIRGQNSNYGYTF.

The CDR3 nucleotides are TGTGCCAGCAGATTGGGACAGGGGGTAAAGGAGCAGTACTTC. Its protein product is CASRLGQGVKEQYF. The chain couples TRBV28 to TRBJ2-4; TRBD1 agrees at 11 bases. The CDR3 runs 14 residues. Trimming removed 6 bases from V and 13 bases from J; junction bases left unmatched: 11. Germline assignment: CDR1 MDHEN and CDR2 SYDVKM.